The next 15 T cell receptor beta chains were all read from a single sample in a study of cytomegalovirus exposure and HLA in healthy donors. PCR used 60 Vbeta primers and 13 Jbeta primers. The protocol was immunoSEQ multiplex PCR, while the TCRdb copy is restricted to in-frame clones and leaves out a portion. The table shows around 260,000 clones, with under 90% occurring only once. Sequencing was done on a sample of PBMCs. Receptors were obtained from a girl aged 2 to 10 in good health and CMV-seronegative.

CDR3 residues: CASSLGSWTSTDTQYF. The CDR3 DNA sequence: TGTGCCAGCAGCCTCGGCTCGTGGACTAGCACAGATACGCAGTATTTT. V gene TRBV7-2 combines with J gene TRBJ2-3; D perhaps matches TRBD2 (5 bases). Between the trimmed V and J ends, which lost 5 bases and 0 bases, there was a span of 15 bases. CDR3 length equals 16 residues. CDR1 and CDR2 from the germline V gene are SGHTA and FQGNSA.

The J gene is TRBJ1-2, the V gene TRBV30, with D possibly TRBD1 on 6 matching bases. CDR1 is GTSNPN and CDR2 is SVGIG in the germline V gene (reference sequence). With 4 bases removed from V and 5 bases from J, the gap between germline ends came to 11 bases. The CDR3 totals 12 residues. CDR3 sequence reads: CAWKDSRYGYTF. The CDR3, as DNA: TGTGCCTGGAAGGACAGTCGGTATGGCTACACCTTC. Full variable domain (missing parts from reference TRBV30 and TRBJ1-2): SQTIHQWPATLVQPVGSPLSLECTVEGTSNPNLYWYRQAAGRGLQLLFYSVGIGQISSEVPQNLSASRPQDRQFILSSKKLLLSDSGFYLCAWKDSRYGYTFGSGTRLTVV.

The chain recombines TRBV19 with TRBJ2-1; 7 nucleotides agree with TRBD2. The CDR3 loop spans 15 amino acids. Germline CDR1 LNHDA, CDR2 SQIVND (reference sequence). V shed 7 bases, J shed 2 bases, and the junction held 8 bases outside the gene matches. In DNA, the CDR3 is TGTGCCAGTACCGCCGCGGGAGCCACCTACAATGAGCAGTTCTTC. It translates to CASTAAGATYNEQFF.

V and J are TRBV6-1 and TRBJ1-1; D is unresolved. Looked up from germline, CDR1 is MNHNS and CDR2 is SASEGT. The CDR3 consists of 14 residues. V was cut by 6 bases and J by 2 bases, with 13 bases left in between. The CDR3 DNA reads TGTGCCAGCAGGGAATCAAACAGTAACACTGAAGCTTTCTTT. Residues: CASRESNSNTEAFF.

The chain has TRBV6-1 and TRBJ1-6, with D possibly TRBD1 on 5 matching bases. This CDR3 region has 14 residues. Germline V gene lookup returns CDR1 MNHNS and CDR2 SASEGT. Deletions cut 4 bases from V and 9 bases from J, with 13 bases between. The CDR3 loop reads CASSVAGWPSPLHF. Written as DNA, the CDR3 is TGTGCCAGCAGTGTTGCAGGGTGGCCTTCACCCCTCCACTTT.

This sequence joins TRBV5-1 and TRBJ2-1; 7 positions agree with TRBD1. The V and J ends lost 5 bases and 4 bases, in that order; junction bases with no gene match: 6. Germline assignment: CDR1 SGHRS and CDR2 YFSETQ. The CDR3 consists of 14 residues. The CDR3 DNA sequence: TGCGCCAGCAGTCCGGGACAGCCATACAATGAGCAGTTCTTC. This encodes CASSPGQPYNEQFF.

This chain links TRBV7-3 with TRBJ1-2; D perhaps matches TRBD1 (6 bases). This CDR3 region has 13 residues. The V and J ends lost 3 bases and 7 bases respectively, with 12 bases between them. CDR1 is SGHTA and CDR2 is FQGTGA in the germline V gene. The CDR3 here is CASSFDYRAGYTF. CDR3 coding DNA: TGTGCCAGCAGCTTCGACTACAGGGCTGGCTACACCTTC. The full variable domain, completed using reference TRBV7-3 and TRBJ1-2, is GAGVSQTPSNKVTEKGKYVELRCDPISGHTALYWYRQSLGQGPEFLIYFQGTGAADDSGLPNDRFFAVRPEGSVSTLKIQRTERGDSAVYLCASSFDYRAGYTFGSGTRLTVV.

This clone was picked up one time. This chain links TRBV7-9 with TRBJ2-5, with 8 bases that match TRBD1. The J call may not be correct, given that the DNA end is closer to TRBJ2-7. Germline loops: CDR1 SEHNR, CDR2 FQNEAQ (reference sequence). The CDR3 is 15 amino acids. The CDR3 protein is CASSLSGGASVEQYF. DNA for the CDR3: TGTGCCAGCAGCTTATCAGGGGGCGCATCAGTCGAGCAGTACTTC.

This chain links TRBV7-9 with TRBJ2-7; D call uncertain. The CDR3 is made up of 11 amino acids. The V end was cut by 5 bases, the J end by 3 bases, with 5 bases between. Germline V gives CDR1 SEHNR, CDR2 FQNEAQ (reference sequence). The CDR3 nucleotides are TGTGCCAGCAGCCCCGTCTACGAGCAGTACTTC. Translation: CASSPVYEQYF.

The V call is TRBV4-1, the J call TRBJ2-1; 10 nucleotides line up with TRBD2. Germline-derived CDR1 and CDR2 are MGHRA and YSYEKL. V was clipped by 4 bases and J by 0 bases; unmatched bases: 15. The CDR3 runs to 20 residues. CDR3 amino acids: CASSPLGASGSSYSYNEQFF. In DNA form, the CDR3 reads TGCGCCAGCAGCCCTTTAGGGGCTAGCGGGAGTTCCTACTCCTACAATGAGCAGTTCTTC.

The J gene is TRBJ1-4, the V gene TRBV7-9, with D perhaps matching TRBD1 (5 bases). CDR1 SEHNR and CDR2 FQNEAQ come from the germline V gene (reference sequence). The CDR3 contains 14 residues. The V end was cut by 2 bases, the J end by 3 bases, with 7 bases between. The CDR3 loop is CASSLQGPNEKLFF. The CDR3 DNA reads as TGTGCCAGCAGCTTACAGGGTCCTAATGAAAAACTGTTTTTT.

There are a few counts of this clone. This chain links TRBV6-1 with TRBJ2-1, with no clear D. Between the trimmed V and J ends, which lost 6 bases and 7 bases, there was a span of 4 bases. The CDR3 is made up of 10 amino acids. CDR1 is MNHNS and CDR2 is SASEGT in the germline V gene. CDR3 in DNA: TGTGCCAGCAGCATGAATGAGCAGTTCTTC. Its protein is CASSMNEQFF.

V is TRBV29-1 and J is TRBJ2-6; 8 nucleotides line up with TRBD1. The CDR3 length is 15 residues. From germline, CDR1 is SQVTM and CDR2 ANQGSEA. Trimming removed 4 bases from V and 0 bases from J; junction bases left unmatched: 2. The CDR3 sequence is CSVVDRVSGANVLTF. The CDR3 bases are TGCAGCGTTGTGGACAGGGTCTCTGGGGCCAACGTCCTGACTTTC.

J is TRBJ1-5 and V is TRBV10-3; D remains ambiguous. Per the germline V gene, CDR1 is ENHRY and CDR2 is SYGVKD. The V and J ends lost 6 bases and 7 bases respectively, with 13 bases between them. The CDR3 is 13 amino acids. The CDR3 spells CAIRSGFGQPQHF. As DNA, the CDR3 is TGTGCCATCAGGTCGGGGTTCGGGCAGCCCCAGCATTTT.

This clone was recorded once. The chain employs TRBV5-1 and TRBJ2-7, with TRBD1 matching 7 bases. Per germline, CDR1 SGHRS and CDR2 YFSETQ. The CDR3 runs 15 residues. V lost 4 bases and J lost 0; bases outside the gene matches: 7. CDR3 DNA: TGCGCCAGCAGCCCACCGGGACAGAGCTCCTACGAGCAGTACTTC. This encodes CASSPPGQSSYEQYF.